The 4 T cell receptor beta chains listed next were all sequenced from one sample in a study of metastatic and nonmetastatic thyroid tumors. Every patient was untreated before thyroid surgery. TCRdb re-processed the PCR reads through MiXCR. The repertoire holds roughly 15,000 clones, with under 30% as singletons. Sequenced material: adjacent normal tissue. The receptors shown here come from a female donor with papillary thyroid cancer or a benign thyroid nodule (not recorded which). Some clones in this sample may be carry-over from other donors' samples.

Judged by abundance, this clone is large (0.1 to 1%). The chain employs TRBV6-2 or TRBV6-3 and TRBJ1-1; weak D call: TRBD1 (6 bases). Per the germline V gene, CDR1 is MNHEY and CDR2 is SVGEGT. The V gene lost 7 bases and the J gene lost 2 bases, with 11 bases spanning the gap. The CDR3 spans 13 residues. The CDR3 nucleotides read TGTGCCAGCACCAACAGGGCAAACACTGAAGCTTTCTTT. Encoded protein: CASTNRANTEAFF.

This clone was recorded a few times. The chain carries TRBV30 and TRBJ1-2, with D perhaps matching TRBD1 (5 bases). The CDR3 covers 15 residues. CDR1 and CDR2 from the germline V gene are GTSNPN and SVGIG (reference sequence). V was pared by 4 bases and J by 2 bases, with 17 bases between. CDR3 coding DNA: TGTGCCTGGAAACCGGGGGGGTTGGGAAACTATGGCTACACCTTC. Translating gives CAWKPGGLGNYGYTF. Looking up the rest from reference TRBV30 and TRBJ1-2 gives the full variable domain: SQTIHQWPATLVQPVGSPLSLECTVEGTSNPNLYWYRQAAGRGLQLLFYSVGIGQISSEVPQNLSASRPQDRQFILSSKKLLLSDSGFYLCAWKPGGLGNYGYTFGSGTRLTVV.

This clone showed up just a few times. The V call is TRBV24-1, the J call TRBJ2-7; D remains ambiguous. V was cut by 1 base and J by 5 bases, with 5 bases left in between. The CDR3 length is 12 residues. The germline V gene encodes CDR1 KGHDR and CDR2 SFDVKD. The CDR3, as DNA: TGTGCCACCAGTGATTTAGAGGACGAGCAGTACTTC. Translation gives CATSDLEDEQYF.

The chain employs TRBV5-1 and TRBJ2-3, with 14 bases aligning to TRBD2. The CDR3 extends over 18 amino acids. Germline lookup yields CDR1 SGHRS and CDR2 YFSETQ. V shed 3 bases, J shed 4 bases, and the junction held 10 bases outside the gene matches. CDR3 amino acids: CASSSVPGLAGVADTQYF. CDR3 bases: TGCGCCAGCAGCTCTGTCCCGGGACTAGCGGGAGTCGCAGATACGCAGTATTTT. Full variable domain (outside the CDR3, taken from reference TRBV5-1 and TRBJ2-3): KAGVTQTPRYLIKTRGQQVTLSCSPISGHRSVSWYQQTPGQGLQFLFEYFSETQRNKGNFPGRFSGRQFSNSRSEMNVSTLELGDSALYLCASSSVPGLAGVADTQYFGPGTRLTVL.